This T cell receptor (beta chain) was profiled in a study of neurological immune-mediated disorders (dated by TCRdb to about 2019). For the study in its entirety: Among the 35 or so multiple sclerosis patients, approximately 30 had relapsing-remitting MS and 3 had secondary progressive MS. Peripheral blood TCR-beta repertoires from HTLV-I-associated myelopathy (HAM/TSP) patients, multiple sclerosis patients and healthy controls were compared by UMI-based sequencing. The approximately 99 TCR-beta libraries included longitudinal samples, technical triplicates and paired sorted CD4+ and CD8+ T-cell subsets alongside PBMC samples. Of the 68 subjects in the cohort, around 14 were HAM/TSP patients, roughly 35 were multiple sclerosis patients, and 20 were healthy controls. What the study reported, not specific to this receptor: No identical CDR3 amino acid sequences were found to be shared among expanded clones across subjects, suggesting that TCR-beta repertoires were private in all groups. The MS cluster showed no association with clinical or MRI features, and the authors stated that larger cohorts are needed. TCR clonal expansion was highest in HAM/TSP patients and lowest in MS patients, with MS patients falling below even healthy controls. In a phylogenetic analysis, the repertoires of 18 out of 34 MS patients fell into a single cluster of related CDR3 sequences, pointing to a possible signature at the repertoire level.

From its cysteine to its phenylalanine, the CDR3 spans 14 amino acids. Of the read, only the CDR3 DNA is kept; its 42 bases are in frame from base 1. The germline V gene supplies CDR1 SGDLS and CDR2 YYNGEE. Trimming removed 0 bases from V and 7 bases from J, leaving 8 bases between the germline ends. cDNA synthesis used template-switch 5'RACE with a primer carrying a 10-nucleotide random unique molecular identifier tagging each TCR transcript. Over 170 million TCR-beta sequences, covering 15-18 subjects, were produced in each sequencing run. Total RNA was extracted with the RNeasy kit. The KAPA Real-time Library Amplification kit was used to amplify TCR-beta VDJ regions with primers for the TCR constant region and the 5'RACE anchor. Sample indexes and Illumina adaptors were added in a first PCR, and a second PCR then increased library yield. After Ampure bead purification, the roughly 650 bp TCR product was size-selected on a 2% E-gel SizeSelection system. Before pooling, library quality was assessed on a Bioanalyzer, concentration was determined with Qubit, and library quantification was performed with the Kapa Library Quantification kit. An Illumina HiSeq 2500 sequenced the libraries paired-end 2 x 150 bp. To increase sequence diversity, about 23-32% phiX was spiked into each library pool. In the authors' own workflow: Quality-filtered reads were processed with the UMI-based MiGEC pipeline, which removed over 90% of raw TCR sequences during error correction. IMGT germline references were used for aligning VDJ genes, and each clonotype was defined as a unique CDR3 amino acid sequence together with its V-J genes. Clonal expansion, Shannon diversity, and CDR3 relatedness (CalcPairwiseDistances, ClusterSamples) were evaluated with VDJtools, and phylogenetic trees were built with CLCbio workbench. Expanded clones were defined as having at least 8 unique UMIs, based on coefficient-of-variation modelling across technical triplicates. TCRdb trimmed public reads at Q25 via fastp, called clones via MiXCR and kept in-frame beta chains. A single entry per CDR3 protein holds the most common genes and DNA from its merged rows. TCRdb assigned the V and J calls; the authors' analysis was not used. The sample has roughly 41,000 distinct CDR3 sequences on record, around 1.9% of them singletons. The ten largest clones take up 2.2% of the sample.

This clonotype appeared many times. The antigen it recognizes is unknown. Base quality data are lacking; no much larger clone is found one base away. For the unsorted PBMC libraries, 2 million PBMCs were stored in RNAlater at -80 degrees C until RNA extraction and were used to generate the libraries. Multiple sclerosis patients were enrolled in a US clinical protocol evaluating disease progression by magnetic resonance imaging. Peripheral blood was subjected to Ficoll-Hypaque density gradient centrifugation to isolate PBMCs, which were then cryopreserved in liquid nitrogen. Material for sequencing was PBMCs. The rearrangement combines TRBV9 with TRBJ1-6; the D gene identity is not certain. The receptor comes from a woman in her 40s with multiple sclerosis. The base sequence is TGTGCCAGCAGCGTAGGAATCGGCAATTCACCCCTCCACTTT. Its amino acids are CASSVGIGNSPLHF.